The 21 T cell receptor beta chains listed next were all sequenced from one sample in a study of blood T cell repertoires in COVID-19. Libraries were prepared by immunoSEQ multiplex PCR; TCRdb keeps only in-frame clonotypes and omits some of them. The repertoire holds under 400,000 clones, with 88% as singletons. The sample was peripheral blood. The receptors shown here come from a woman aged 30 to 39 with COVID-19, enrolled during active disease.

The chain is built from TRBV10-3 and TRBJ1-2; no firm D call. The CDR3 covers 11 residues. Trimming removed 10 bases from V and 6 bases from J, with 12 bases in between. The V gene's germline CDR1 is ENHRY and CDR2 SYGVKD. Here the CDR3 DNA reads TGTGCCAGCTGGGCGGGAGATGGCTACACCTTC. It translates to CASWAGDGYTF.

The rearrangement joins TRBV19 to TRBJ2-1; 10 bases align to TRBD2. V lost 5 bases to trimming and J lost 9 bases; unmatched junction nucleotides: 4. From germline, CDR1 is LNHDA and CDR2 SQIVND (reference sequence). This CDR3 has 13 amino acids. The CDR3 loop is CASSVLAGGEQFF. The DNA for the CDR3 is TGTGCCAGTAGTGTTTTAGCGGGGGGTGAGCAGTTCTTC.

The CDR3 coding sequence is TGTGCCAGCAGTGAGGCAGGGGGTAGCAATCAGCCCCAGCATTTT. Amino acid sequence: CASSEAGGSNQPQHF. The genes are TRBV6-1 and TRBJ1-5; 7 nucleotides match TRBD1. The CDR3 spans 15 residues. The germline V gene has CDR1 MNHNS and CDR2 SASEGT. J gave up 0 bases and V 3 bases, and 2 bases lay outside the gene matches.

To note about this clone: One end of the junction varies from germline; a read error may be responsible. The chain employs TRBV6-1 and TRBJ1-2, with 9 positions matching TRBD1. Germline loops: CDR1 MNHNS, CDR2 SASEGT. The CDR3 has 15 residues. The CDR3 DNA sequence: TGTGCCAGCAGTAAAGCCCGGGACAGGGTCCATGGCTACACCTTC. It is translated as CASSKARDRVHGYTF.

The CDR3 DNA sequence: TGTGCCACCAGCAGAGATGGGGACAGGGGTATTTGGGAGCAGTACTTC. The encoded protein is CATSRDGDRGIWEQYF. V and J are TRBV15 and TRBJ2-7; 10 nucleotides agree with TRBD1. This CDR3 is 16 amino acids long. The ends lost 0 bases at V and 7 bases at J; junction bases unmatched: 9. The germline V gene has CDR1 LNHNV and CDR2 YYDKDF (reference sequence).

This chain joins TRBV11-3 and TRBJ1-1; 7 bases are shared with TRBD1. Per the germline V gene, CDR1 is SGHNT and CDR2 is YENEEA. Trimming cost V 5 bases and J 2 bases; bases outside gene matches: 8. CDR3 length equals 15 residues. The chain's CDR3 is CASSVEGQINTEAFF. Written as DNA, the CDR3 is TGTGCCAGCAGCGTCGAGGGACAGATTAACACTGAAGCTTTCTTT.

This clone was recorded once. The V and J genes are TRBV19 and TRBJ2-3; tentatively, D is TRBD2 (5 bases). The CDR3 is 12 amino acids. V was shortened by 8 bases and J by 5 bases, with 11 bases between the two germline ends. Germline V CDR1 and CDR2: LNHDA, SQIVND (reference sequence). The CDR3 loop reads CASRGSVDTQYF. In DNA, the CDR3 is TGTGCCAGTCGGGGTTCGGTAGATACGCAGTATTTT.

This rearrangement joins TRBV7-9 to TRBJ1-3; D call uncertain. The CDR3 is made up of 15 amino acids. From germline, CDR1 is SEHNR and CDR2 FQNEAQ (reference sequence). V shed 0 bases and J shed 0 bases, with 6 bases lying between them. The CDR3 DNA reads TGTGCCAGCAGCTTAGCGAGAGACTCTGGAAACACCATATATTTT. The encoded protein is CASSLARDSGNTIYF.

This sequence joins TRBV21-1 and TRBJ1-5; TRBD1, the table's D call, was not compared with the DNA. TRBV21-1 represents a pseudogene. The CDR3 sequence is 17 residues long. The CDR3 coding sequence is TGTGCCAGCAGCACCCAACGTGACAGGGTGCGCAATCAGCCCCAGCATTTT. Translating gives CASSTQRDRVRNQPQHF.

In its sample, this clone was seen a few times. The V gene is TRBV19, the J gene TRBJ1-2; 10 bases map to TRBD1. Germline CDR1 and CDR2: LNHDA and SQIVND (reference sequence). This CDR3 has 13 residues. V shed 6 bases, J shed 7 bases, and the junction held 5 bases outside the gene matches. DNA of the CDR3: TGTGCCAGTAGGTGGACAGGGGGAATTGGCTACACCTTC. This translates into CASRWTGGIGYTF.

This CDR3 reads CAITPGGSTDTQYF. DNA for the CDR3: TGTGCCATCACCCCGGGGGGCAGCACAGATACGCAGTATTTT. The J gene is TRBJ2-3, the V gene TRBV10-3; D may be TRBD2 (7 bases). Germline values: CDR1 ENHRY, CDR2 SYGVKD. The CDR3 contains 14 residues. Trimming pared 7 bases from V and 0 bases from J, leaving 11 bases between.

V usage is TRBV2 and J usage is TRBJ2-2; D is possibly TRBD2 (5 bases). Germline CDR1 SNHLY, CDR2 FYNNEI. The V gene lost 7 bases and the J gene lost 5 bases, with 17 bases spanning the gap. There are 15 residues in the CDR3. The CDR3 nucleotides read TGTGCCAGCACACGCACCGGGGTGGGTACCGGGGAGCTGTTTTTT. It encodes CASTRTGVGTGELFF.

This chain links TRBV14 with TRBJ1-1; maybe TRBD1 (5 bases). There are 14 residues in the CDR3. V was clipped by 4 bases and J by 5 bases, with 14 bases between them. Germline CDR1 is SGHDN and CDR2 is FVKESK. In DNA form, the CDR3 reads TGTGCCAGCAGCCCGTCTGTCGGGGGTACTGAAGCTTTCTTT. Translated: CASSPSVGGTEAFF.

The rearrangement links TRBV7-9 to TRBJ2-3, with D maybe TRBD2 (6 bases). The CDR3 sequence is 14 residues long. The V end was cut by 5 bases, the J end by 2 bases, with 11 bases between. Germline lookup yields CDR1 SEHNR and CDR2 FQNEAQ (reference sequence). The CDR3 spells CASSRAGYTDTQYF. The CDR3 DNA sequence: TGTGCCAGCAGCCGCGCGGGGTACACAGATACGCAGTATTTT.

This sequence joins TRBV2 and TRBJ1-1, with D hard to call. V lost 3 bases and J lost 5, with 13 bases in between. The CDR3 sequence is 14 residues long. Looked up from germline, CDR1 is SNHLY and CDR2 is FYNNEI. The CDR3 sequence: CASSDSVAGTEAFF. The CDR3 DNA follows: TGTGCCAGCAGTGATTCCGTGGCGGGGACTGAAGCTTTCTTT.

On this clone: Other nucleotide sequences from this sample produce the same CDR3. This chain links TRBV18 with TRBJ1-2, with D maybe TRBD1 (6 bases). V dropped 3 bases and J dropped 1 base, with 9 bases sitting between them. This CDR3 contains 14 residues. Germline lookup yields CDR1 KGHSH and CDR2 LQKENI. CDR3 nucleotides: TGTGCCAGCTCACCGGACAGAAGTAACTATGGCTACACCTTC. Translating it yields CASSPDRSNYGYTF.

This clone was seen more than once but under ten times. The V and J genes are TRBV2 and TRBJ2-1; TRBD2 aligns across 9 bases. V trimming: 10 bases; J trimming: 6 bases; junction bases outside the gene matches: 10. CDR3 length: 14 amino acids. CDR1 and CDR2 (germline): SNHLY, FYNNEI. CDR3 coding DNA: TGTGCCACCAATCTAGCGGGGCTAACCAATGAGCAGTTCTTC. Translated, it gives CATNLAGLTNEQFF.

The chain carries TRBV2 and TRBJ1-2; tentatively, D is TRBD1 (5 bases). Trimming left V 7 bases short and J 0 bases short, with 15 bases between. CDR3 size: 15 residues. The germline gives CDR1 SNHLY, CDR2 FYNNEI. The DNA of the CDR3 is TGTGCCAGCACCCCCATGACAGTCCCTAACTATGGCTACACCTTC. It encodes CASTPMTVPNYGYTF.

The chain uses TRBV19 and TRBJ2-7, with 7 bases that match TRBD1. Germline assignment: CDR1 LNHDA and CDR2 SQIVND (reference sequence). The CDR3 has 14 residues. Trimming took 3 bases from V and 2 from J; bases not matched to a gene: 4. The CDR3 here is CASSIGQGAYEQYF. The CDR3 region has the DNA TGTGCCAGTAGTATTGGGCAGGGGGCCTACGAGCAGTACTTC.

The J gene is TRBJ2-7, the V gene TRBV13; D is uncertain. V lost 0 bases and J 3 bases, leaving 9 bases between the germline ends. The CDR3 runs to 14 residues. Germline V gene sequence: CDR1 PRHDT, CDR2 FYEKMQ (reference sequence). The chain's CDR3 is CASSLGVRSYEQYF. CDR3 sequence (DNA): TGTGCCAGCAGCTTAGGCGTTCGTAGCTACGAGCAGTACTTC.

The chain uses TRBV3-1 (or the pseudogene TRBV3-2) and TRBJ1-1, with 9 bases fitting TRBD1. CDR3 length equals 15 residues. V lost 2 bases to trimming and J lost 4 bases; unmatched junction nucleotides: 5. The V gene's germline CDR1 is LGHDT and CDR2 YNNKEL (reference sequence). CDR3 in amino acids: CASSQYRTGVTEAFF. The DNA for the CDR3 is TGTGCCAGCAGCCAATACCGGACAGGGGTCACTGAAGCTTTCTTT.